This is a list of T cell receptor beta chains from one sample in a study of T cells in Graves' hyperthyroidism and ophthalmopathy. Each CDR3 protein is one row after TCRdb ran MiXCR on the multiplex PCR reads. The sample carries under 350,000 distinct CDR3 sequences, 21% recorded once. Specimen: blood. The receptors come from a woman between 45 and 60 years old with Graves' hyperthyroidism. CDR3s include the opening cysteine and the closing phenylalanine or tryptophan. The D gene is left open where the match is weak. Clone size, where shown, is once, few, many, or a class for clones that have expanded.

-	TRBV11-1	TRBD1	TRBJ1-2	CASSGDRGGGYTF	TGTGCCAGCAGCGGCGACAGGGGCGGTGGCTACACCTTC
-	TRBV20-1	TRBD2	TRBJ2-1	CSARDMGLAGDNEQFF	TGCAGTGCTAGAGATATGGGACTAGCGGGGGACAATGAGCAGTTCTTC
many	TRBV5-1	-	TRBJ1-1	CASSLGSQLNTEAFF	TGCGCCAGCAGCTTGGGTTCGCAGCTGAACACTGAAGCTTTCTTT
-	TRBV27	-	TRBJ2-3	CASSLRQGFATSTDTQYF	TGTGCCAGCAGTTTGCGGCAGGGCTTTGCTACTAGCACAGATACGCAGTATTTT
-	TRBV6-1	-	TRBJ2-2	CASSPEGFGELFF	TGTGCCAGCAGCCCCGAGGGGTTCGGGGAGCTGTTTTTT
many	TRBV11-2	TRBD1	TRBJ2-2	CASSVTRQGAAGELFF	TGTGCCAGCAGCGTGACTCGACAGGGGGCAGCGGGGGAGCTGTTTTTT
-	TRBV4-1	-	TRBJ1-6	CASSQDIVQGKNSPLHF	TGCGCCAGCAGCCAAGATATTGTACAGGGTAAAAATTCACCCCTCCACTTT
few	TRBV4-2	TRBD2	TRBJ2-3	CASSQDLLTSGRPWDTQYF	TGTGCCAGCAGCCAAGATCTGTTGACTAGCGGGCGACCGTGGGATACGCAGTATTTT
many	TRBV2	-	TRBJ2-7	CASSRYYEQYF	TGTGCCAGCAGCCGTTATTACGAGCAGTACTTC
many	TRBV14	-	TRBJ2-1	CASSQDYKGILDEQFF	TGTGCCAGCAGCCAAGATTATAAGGGTATCTTGGATGAGCAGTTCTTC